A selection of T cell receptor beta chains follows, all from one sample in a study of CD8 T cells in ankylosing spondylitis. TCRdb re-called the 5' RACE reads through MiXCR, storing one row per CDR3 protein. The table shows fewer than 550,000 distinct CDR3 sequences, with approximately 5% occurring only once. Sequencing input: blood, either unsorted or a sorted T cell fraction (not recorded which). The receptor source for this set is a male donor with ankylosing spondylitis. CDR3s include the opening cysteine and the closing phenylalanine or tryptophan. D genes are given only for firm matches. Rows may omit the clone size; those that give it use once, few, many or a size class.

v_call	d_call	clone_size	j_call	cdr3_nt	cdr3_aa
TRBV20-1	.	many	TRBJ2-2	TGCAGTGCTAGATCCTTGATGGGGGGCCTGAACACCGGGGAGCTGTTTTTT	CSARSLMGGLNTGELFF
TRBV6-5	.	many	TRBJ1-1	TGTGCCAGCAGTTACTCAAGACAGGCAGACACTGAAGCTTTCTTT	CASSYSRQADTEAFF
TRBV7-9	TRBD1	many	TRBJ1-1	TGTGCCAGCAGCGCCCAACAGGGGGGCACTGAAGCTTTCTTT	CASSAQQGGTEAFF
TRBV6-6	.	few	TRBJ1-1	TGTGCCAGCACAGGGTTCTCTGAAGCTTTCTTT	CASTGFSEAFF
TRBV27	.	many	TRBJ2-7	TGTGCCAGCAGTTTATTCGGGACTCAACCCTACGAGCAGTACTTC	CASSLFGTQPYEQYF
TRBV4-3	TRBD1	many	TRBJ2-1	TGCGCCAGCAGCCATCCGCCGGGACAGGGTGCGGCGTACAATGAGCAGTTCTTC	CASSHPPGQGAAYNEQFF
TRBV11-2	TRBD2	many	TRBJ2-5	TGTGCCAGCAGCTTAGAACTAGCGGCCCCTGAGACCCAGTACTTC	CASSLELAAPETQYF
TRBV5-1	TRBD1	many	TRBJ2-3	TGCGCCAGCAGCATGGGACAGGGAGCAGATACGCAGTATTTT	CASSMGQGADTQYF
TRBV7-2	.	.	TRBJ1-5	TGTGCCAGCAGCCCAGGAGCCCCCCCCCAGCATTTT	CASSPGAPPQHF
TRBV6-5	.	many	TRBJ1-5	TGTGCCAGCAGTTTCCCGGGCGGCGACAATCAGCCCCAGCATTTT	CASSFPGGDNQPQHF
TRBV28	.	many	TRBJ2-7	TGTGCCAGCAGCCCACCGATCCGCTACGAGCAGTACTTC	CASSPPIRYEQYF
TRBV5-6	.	many	TRBJ2-2	TGTGCCAGCAGCTTGGACGTGAACACCGGGGAGCTGTTTTTT	CASSLDVNTGELFF
TRBV4-3	.	many	TRBJ1-6	TGCGCCAGCAGCCAAGGGGGCTTGCGATCACCCCTCCACTTT	CASSQGGLRSPLHF
TRBV15	TRBD1	many	TRBJ1-2	TGTGCCACCAGCAGCATCCGGGACAGGTCCTATGGCTACACCTTC	CATSSIRDRSYGYTF
TRBV27	.	.	TRBJ2-7	TGTGCCAGCAGTTGGACAGTTCAAGGCTACGAGCAGTACTTC	CASSWTVQGYEQYF
TRBV20-1	.	many	TRBJ1-5	TGCAGTGCTAGAGATAGGGGTCCGAGCAATCAGCCCCAGCATTTT	CSARDRGPSNQPQHF
TRBV5-5	TRBD1	many	TRBJ2-5	TGTGCCAGCAGCGCGACAGGGATGGAGACCCAGTACTTC	CASSATGMETQYF
TRBV6-6	.	few	TRBJ2-5	TGTGCCAGCACCTGGGGAGAGACCCAGTACTTC	CASTWGETQYF
TRBV9	.	.	TRBJ2-1	TGTGCCAGCAGCGTAGTCGGGGGCAATTACAATGAGCAGTTCTTC	CASSVVGGNYNEQFF
TRBV20-1	TRBD1	.	TRBJ1-2	TGCAGTGGGGGCCCGGGACAGGGCAACTATGGCTACACCTTC	CSGGPGQGNYGYTF
TRBV7-2	TRBD1	many	TRBJ1-4	TGTGCCAGCAGCTTCCTGGGACAGGGAGAAGAAAAACTGTTTTTT	CASSFLGQGEEKLFF
TRBV29-1	TRBD2	many	TRBJ2-1	TGCAGCGTTGGGCAGAGACTAGCGGTGGACAATGAGCAGTTCTTC	CSVGQRLAVDNEQFF
TRBV6-1	.	few	TRBJ1-1	TGTGCCACCCCGGGACAACCGAACACTGAAGCTTTCTTT	CATPGQPNTEAFF
TRBV4-2	.	many	TRBJ1-4	TGTGCCAGCAGCCAAGAAGGGGGGCGCGGTGAAAAACTGTTTTTT	CASSQEGGRGEKLFF
TRBV7-6	.	few	TRBJ2-2	TGTGCCAGCAGCTTAGATCCTACGCGGGGAGAAACCGGGGAGCTGTTTTTT	CASSLDPTRGETGELFF
TRBV11-3	.	.	TRBJ2-3	TGTGCCAGCAGCTTGTGGGGCCAAGATACGCAGTATTTT	CASSLWGQDTQYF
TRBV6-2/TRBV6-3	TRBD2	.	TRBJ2-3	TGTGCCAGCAGCCGACTAGCGGGAACAGATACGCAGTATTTT	CASSRLAGTDTQYF
TRBV29-1	TRBD1	many	TRBJ2-7	TGCAGCGCCGGAGGGGGACAGGGGTCCTACGAGCAGTACTTC	CSAGGGQGSYEQYF
TRBV7-2	TRBD2	few	TRBJ2-7	TGTGCCAGCAGCTTAAGGACTAGTGGAACCTACGAGCAGTACTTC	CASSLRTSGTYEQYF
TRBV29-1	TRBD1	few	TRBJ2-2	TGCAGCGTAACCAAGCGGACAGGGGCCGATGGGGAGCTGTTTTTT	CSVTKRTGADGELFF
TRBV4-2	.	many	TRBJ2-1	TGTGCCAGCAGCCAAGTCTTTGGGGATGAGCAGTTCTTC	CASSQVFGDEQFF
TRBV20-1	.	many	TRBJ2-5	TGCAGTGCCATACCAGGAGAGTCGGGAACCCAGTACTTC	CSAIPGESGTQYF
TRBV10-3	.	.	TRBJ1-2	TGTGCCATCAGTGAACAGGTTGGCTATGGCTACACCTTC	CAISEQVGYGYTF
TRBV11-2	TRBD2	many	TRBJ2-1	TGTGCCAGCAGCTTAGAACGGTTAGGGAGGGCCGGAAATGAGCAGTTCTTC	CASSLERLGRAGNEQFF
TRBV6-6	.	many	TRBJ2-7	TGTGCCAGCAGTTACCCCATAGCCGAGCAGTACTTC	CASSYPIAEQYF
TRBV5-6	.	many	TRBJ1-1	TGTGCCAGCAGCTTGGGTGGTTGGGGCGGAAACACTGAAGCTTTCTTT	CASSLGGWGGNTEAFF
TRBV5-1	TRBD1	.	TRBJ2-3	TGCGCCAGCACGACAGGGGCTTCTAGCACAGATACGCAGTATTTT	CASTTGASSTDTQYF
TRBV25-1	.	many	TRBJ1-2	TGTGCCAGCAGTGAACAGAGTTCAGGCTACACCTTC	CASSEQSSGYTF
TRBV6-1	.	.	TRBJ2-3	TGTGCCAGCACCGCCATTGGGGTGGCAGATACGCAGTATTTT	CASTAIGVADTQYF
TRBV19	.	many	TRBJ2-2	TGTGCCAGTAGTATTAATGGCGGCACCGGGGAGCTGTTTTTT	CASSINGGTGELFF
TRBV5-5	.	many	TRBJ1-6	TGTGCCAGCAGCTTTCGATTTGGCAGGCCTCTTAATTCACCCCTCCACTTT	CASSFRFGRPLNSPLHF
TRBV20-1	TRBD1	many	TRBJ1-1	TGCAGTGCTCACCCAGGGGACAGGAACACTGAAGCTTTCTTT	CSAHPGDRNTEAFF
TRBV7-3	.	many	TRBJ1-1	TGTGCCAGCAGTCGGGGTTGGGGCACTGAAGCTTTCTTT	CASSRGWGTEAFF
TRBV30	TRBD2	.	TRBJ2-7	TGTGCCTGGAGTGTACAAAGGCTAGCGGGAGGGAAAGAGTACTTC	CAWSVQRLAGGKEYF
TRBV2	.	.	TRBJ1-2	TGTGCCGGGGGACCGACTATCTATGGCTACACCTTC	CAGGPTIYGYTF
TRBV6-5	.	many	TRBJ1-5	TGTGCCAGCAGTTACCCCGAGGGCAATCAGCCCCAGCATTTT	CASSYPEGNQPQHF
TRBV11-3	.	once	TRBJ2-2	TGTGCCAGCAGCTTAGATCGATACTCCCCCGGGGAGCTGTTTTTT	CASSLDRYSPGELFF
TRBV9	TRBD1	many	TRBJ2-7	TGTGCCAGCAGCGTAGGACAGGGGGCGTACGAGCAGTACTTC	CASSVGQGAYEQYF
TRBV15	.	many	TRBJ1-4	TGTGCCACCAGCAGAGTGCAAGCAACTAATGAAAAACTGTTTTTT	CATSRVQATNEKLFF
TRBV6-5	.	few	TRBJ2-7	TGTGCCAGCAGTTACTGGAGGGGGCCGAGCGAGCAGTACTTC	CASSYWRGPSEQYF
TRBV9	.	many	TRBJ1-1	TGTGCCAGCAGCGTAGACAGGGTCGCTGAAGCTTTCTTT	CASSVDRVAEAFF
TRBV7-2	.	many	TRBJ1-6	TGTGCCAGCAGCTTAGGTGGGGCATACTATAATTCACCCCTCCACTTT	CASSLGGAYYNSPLHF
TRBV6-5	.	many	TRBJ2-7	TGTGCCAGCAGTTACCAGGCCGGGACCGCCTACGAGCAGTACTTC	CASSYQAGTAYEQYF
TRBV20-1	TRBD1	.	TRBJ2-7	TGCAGTCTCGTTACGGGACAGGAGCAGTACTTC	CSLVTGQEQYF
TRBV5-1	TRBD1	many	TRBJ2-7	TGCGCCAGCAGGGCGGGACAGGAGTCCTACGAGCAGTACTTC	CASRAGQESYEQYF
TRBV7-2	.	.	TRBJ2-2	TGTGCCAGCAGCTTATGGGGTTTCCCCGGGGAGCTGTTTTTT	CASSLWGFPGELFF
TRBV6-6	.	many	TRBJ2-2	TGTGCCACCAATCCAGGCGGGGAGCTGTTTTTT	CATNPGGELFF
TRBV3-1	.	.	TRBJ2-7	TGTGCCAGCAGCCAAGATAGCTTTACCTACTACGAGCAGTACTTC	CASSQDSFTYYEQYF
TRBV6-5	.	many	TRBJ2-3	TGTGCCAGCAGTTACACGGCGGAACCTAGCACAGATACGCAGTATTTT	CASSYTAEPSTDTQYF
TRBV29-1	.	many	TRBJ2-3	TGCAGCGTTGAGAACCGGGGCGCGACAGATACGCAGTATTTT	CSVENRGATDTQYF